These 30 T cell receptor beta chains came from one sample sequenced in a study of T cell changes during pregnancy in multiple sclerosis. The method was immunoSEQ multiplex PCR; TCRdb's version includes in-frame clones alone and lacks a portion of them. The table lists more than 55,000 clones, 91% of them singletons. The sequencing here drew on peripheral blood, taken in the third trimester of pregnancy. The source of these receptors is a female donor in good health, enrolled as a control in a pregnancy study.

J is TRBJ2-1 and V is TRBV5-4, with TRBD1 matching 7 bases. CDR3 length: 16 residues. Germline CDR1 and CDR2: SGHNT and YYREEE (reference sequence). With V trimmed by 1 base and J by 3 bases, 7 bases remained unmatched. This chain's CDR3 is CASSLFGRGYYNEQFF. As DNA, the CDR3 is TGTGCCAGCAGCTTGTTCGGCAGGGGGTACTACAATGAGCAGTTCTTC.

The CDR3 reads CASSLGGLNEQFF. The CDR3 DNA is TGTGCCAGTAGTCTGGGGGGGCTCAATGAGCAGTTCTTC. The chain employs TRBV19 and TRBJ2-1, with D perhaps TRBD2 (7 bases). The CDR3 is 13 residues long. CDR1 and CDR2 (germline): LNHDA, SQIVND (reference sequence). Trimming shortened V by 5 bases and J by 6 bases, and 11 bases separated the two germline ends.

The chain joins TRBV6-1 to TRBJ2-3, with 10 positions matching TRBD2. Trimming cost V 3 bases and J 6 bases; bases outside gene matches: 9. The CDR3 consists of 16 residues. Germline assignment: CDR1 MNHNS and CDR2 SASEGT. Here the CDR3 reads CASSEGSGRPRDTQYF. The CDR3 coding sequence is TGTGCCAGCAGTGAGGGTAGCGGGAGGCCGAGGGATACGCAGTATTTT.

This clone showed up just once. The chain combines TRBV6-5 with TRBJ2-5; perhaps TRBD1 as D (5 bases). This CDR3 region has 16 residues. V lost 4 bases, J lost 3 bases, and 18 bases lay in between. The germline V gene has CDR1 MNHEY and CDR2 SVGAGI. The CDR3 sequence: CASSSPNDSPKETQYF. The CDR3 bases are TGTGCCAGCAGTTCCCCGAATGACAGTCCAAAAGAGACCCAGTACTTC.

The chain links TRBV18 to TRBJ2-3, with D hard to call. The ends were cut back, 3 bases at V and 0 bases at J, with 4 bases in the middle. CDR1 KGHSH and CDR2 LQKENI come from the germline V gene. The CDR3 runs to 13 residues. CDR3 DNA sequence: TGTGCCAGCTCACCCTATAGCACAGATACGCAGTATTTT. Translation: CASSPYSTDTQYF.

This clone was counted between two and nine times. J is TRBJ1-1 and V is TRBV30, with 7 bases lining up with TRBD1. CDR3 length equals 10 residues. Per the germline V gene, CDR1 is GTSNPN and CDR2 is SVGIG (reference sequence). After removal of 5 bases from V and 10 bases from J, the junction contained 4 bases not matched to a gene. CDR3 amino acids: CAWEYRGAFF. DNA of the CDR3: TGTGCCTGGGAATACAGGGGAGCTTTCTTT. The variable domain in full, completed from reference TRBV30 and TRBJ1-1, reads SQTIHQWPATLVQPVGSPLSLECTVEGTSNPNLYWYRQAAGRGLQLLFYSVGIGQISSEVPQNLSASRPQDRQFILSSKKLLLSDSGFYLCAWEYRGAFFGQGTRLTVV.

The rearrangement links TRBV27 to TRBJ2-7; perhaps TRBD1 as D (7 bases). The CDR3 length is 15 residues. V was clipped by 10 bases and J by 0 bases, with 19 bases between them. Germline loops: CDR1 MNHEY, CDR2 SMNVEV (reference sequence). The CDR3 coding sequence is TGTGCCACCGGTACCCCCAGGGGGGTCTCCTACGAGCAGTACTTC. Translated, it gives CATGTPRGVSYEQYF.

V and J are TRBV18 and TRBJ2-5, with D hard to call. This CDR3 has 14 amino acids. V lost 3 bases, J lost 2 bases, and 10 bases lay in between. From germline, CDR1 is KGHSH and CDR2 LQKENI. CDR3 DNA sequence: TGTGCCAGCTCACCTAACAGCCCTCAAGAGACCCAGTACTTC. Its translation is CASSPNSPQETQYF.

The V gene is TRBV15, the J gene TRBJ1-2; D call uncertain. Germline-derived CDR1 and CDR2 are LNHNV and YYDKDF (reference sequence). V shed 0 bases and J shed 4 bases, with 3 bases lying between them. The CDR3 runs to 12 residues. In DNA, the CDR3 is TGTGCCACCAGCAGAGACAGCTATGGCTACACCTTC. As protein: CATSRDSYGYTF. The entire variable domain, with the rest obtained from reference TRBV15 and TRBJ1-2, is as follows: DAMVIQNPRYQVTQFGKPVTLSCSQTLNHNVMYWYQQKSSQAPKLLFHYYDKDFNNEADTPDNFQSRRPNTSFCFLDIRSPGLGDTAMYLCATSRDSYGYTFGSGTRLTVV.

The chain uses TRBV7-9 and TRBJ2-3, with 7 positions matching TRBD1. Germline V gene data show CDR1 as SEHNR and CDR2 as FQNEAQ (reference sequence). CDR3 size: 15 residues. V shed 5 bases and J 8 bases; nucleotides not matched to a gene: 13. CDR3 residues: CASSLGTVRWGTQYF. As DNA, the CDR3 is TGTGCCAGCAGCCTAGGGACAGTTCGATGGGGTACGCAGTATTTT.

The chain couples TRBV5-6 to TRBJ2-7; 10 bases align to TRBD2. J lost 2 bases, V lost 4 bases, and 6 bases had no gene match. The CDR3 totals 15 residues. The V gene's germline CDR1 is SGHDT and CDR2 YYEEEE. CDR3 sequence reads: CASSGGLAATYEQYF. The CDR3 DNA reads as TGTGCCAGCAGCGGTGGACTAGCGGCAACCTACGAGCAGTACTTC. Full variable domain (remainder filled in from reference TRBV5-6 and TRBJ2-7): DAGVTQSPTHLIKTRGQQVTLRCSPKSGHDTVSWYQQALGQGPQFIFQYYEEEERQRGNFPDRFSGHQFPNYSSELNVNALLLGDSALYLCASSGGLAATYEQYFGPGTRLTVT.

The rearrangement uses TRBV18 and TRBJ1-1; D not resolved. Germline assignment: CDR1 KGHSH and CDR2 LQKENI. Trimming took off 6 bases at V and 5 bases at J, with 13 bases between the two ends. This CDR3 is built from 13 residues. The CDR3 region has the DNA TGTGCCAGCTCCATGACAACGGGGACTGAAGCTTTCTTT. As protein: CASSMTTGTEAFF.

This clone showed up just once. V and J are TRBV27 and TRBJ2-5; 10 nucleotides align to TRBD2. Looked up from germline, CDR1 is MNHEY and CDR2 is SMNVEV (reference sequence). This CDR3 has 18 residues. The ends lost 7 bases at V and 0 bases at J; junction bases unmatched: 14. The CDR3 sequence: CASKSSGLSGGYQETQYF. Written as DNA, the CDR3 is TGTGCCAGCAAATCAAGTGGTCTTAGCGGGGGGTACCAAGAGACCCAGTACTTC.

The gene calls are TRBV7-2 and TRBJ2-5; tentative D call: TRBD2 (6 bases). CDR3 length: 16 residues. Germline V gives CDR1 SGHTA, CDR2 FQGNSA. V lost 5 bases to trimming and J lost 2 bases, with 18 bases between them. The CDR3: CASSPRSGTRQETQYF. The CDR3 DNA reads TGTGCCAGCAGCCCCCGGTCAGGGACTCGACAAGAGACCCAGTACTTC. The full variable domain, completed using reference TRBV7-2 and TRBJ2-5, is GAGVSQSPSNKVTEKGKDVELRCDPISGHTALYWYRQSLGQGLEFLIYFQGNSAPDKSGLPSDRFSAERTGGSVSTLTIQRTQQEDSAVYLCASSPRSGTRQETQYFGPGTRLLVL.

The chain carries TRBV4-1 and TRBJ2-3; 10 nucleotides line up with TRBD2. J was trimmed by 4 bases and V by 1 base; bases with no gene match: 5. The V gene's germline CDR1 is MGHRA and CDR2 YSYEKL. The CDR3 totals 16 residues. CDR3 region: CASSQASGGASDTQYF. CDR3 in DNA: TGCGCCAGCAGCCAAGCGAGCGGGGGGGCCTCAGATACGCAGTATTTT.

The chain links TRBV7-9 to TRBJ2-3, with D perhaps TRBD2 (7 bases). This CDR3 is built from 16 residues. Germline V gene lookup returns CDR1 SEHNR and CDR2 FQNEAQ (reference sequence). The V gene lost 1 base and the J gene lost 3 bases, with 14 bases spanning the gap. The CDR3 spells CASSLVGGGLTDTQYF. Written as DNA, the CDR3 is TGTGCCAGCAGCTTAGTGGGAGGGGGTTTGACAGATACGCAGTATTTT.

The genes are TRBV29-1 and TRBJ1-1, with D perhaps TRBD1 (5 bases). Trimming removed 6 bases at V and 1 base at J, with 15 bases between. The CDR3 loop spans 14 amino acids. Looked up from germline, CDR1 is SQVTM and CDR2 is ANQGSEA. CDR3 sequence reads: CSVTGQATNTEAFF. The DNA of the CDR3 is TGCAGCGTGACTGGACAAGCCACGAACACTGAAGCTTTCTTT.

The chain uses TRBV5-4 and TRBJ1-2, with TRBD1 as a possible D gene (6 bases). V dropped 4 bases and J dropped 8 bases, with 21 bases sitting between them. This CDR3 has 15 amino acids. Per the germline V gene, CDR1 is SGHNT and CDR2 is YYREEE (reference sequence). CDR3 nucleotide sequence: TGTGCCAGCAGCGCCCGGGACATACGCTATGAGGGCTACACCTTC. It translates to CASSARDIRYEGYTF. The full variable domain, rest sourced from reference TRBV5-4 and TRBJ1-2, is ETGVTQSPTHLIKTRGQQVTLRCSSQSGHNTVSWYQQALGQGPQFIFQYYREEENGRGNFPPRFSGLQFPNYSSELNVNALELDDSALYLCASSARDIRYEGYTFGSGTRLTVV.

This chain links TRBV18 with TRBJ1-5, with unresolved D. The V end was cut by 1 base, the J end by 5 bases, with 15 bases between. This CDR3 contains 16 residues. Germline V gene data show CDR1 as KGHSH and CDR2 as LQKENI. As DNA, the CDR3 is TGTGCCAGCTCACCACTTCCGGGGTCCGAGGATCAGCCCCAGCATTTT. Translating gives CASSPLPGSEDQPQHF.

This chain links TRBV19 with TRBJ2-5, with 7 bases identical to TRBD1. V trimming: 4 bases; J trimming: 3 bases; junction bases outside the gene matches: 8. CDR1 is LNHDA and CDR2 is SQIVND in the germline V gene (reference sequence). The CDR3 is made up of 15 amino acids. CDR3 in DNA: TGTGCCAGTAGTACTCCGGGACAGACGAAAGAGACCCAGTACTTC. It codes for CASSTPGQTKETQYF. The complete variable domain, with remaining parts taken from reference TRBV19 and TRBJ2-5, reads DGGITQSPKYLFRKEGQNVTLSCEQNLNHDAMYWYRQDPGQGLRLIYYSQIVNDFQKGDIAEGYSVSREKKESFPLTVTSAQKNPTAFYLCASSTPGQTKETQYFGPGTRLLVL.

The V call is TRBV5-1, the J call TRBJ2-1; D unresolved. Between the trimmed V and J ends, which lost 4 bases and 6 bases, there was a span of 8 bases. Germline V CDR1 and CDR2: SGHRS, YFSETQ. The length of the CDR3 is 12 residues. The CDR3 nucleotides are TGCGCCAGCAGCATGCCAGGCAATGAGCAGTTCTTC. Translation: CASSMPGNEQFF.

About this clone: Sequence at one end of the junction differs from germline and may be a read error. V is TRBV5-4 and J is TRBJ1-2, with D unresolved. This CDR3 has 15 amino acids. Germline-derived CDR1 and CDR2 are SGHNT and YYREEE (reference sequence). For the CDR3, the DNA is TGTGCCAGCACCTTGCCCGAGGGCACTACCTATGGCTACACCTTC. Translation: CASTLPEGTTYGYTF. Full variable domain (remainder filled in from reference TRBV5-4 and TRBJ1-2): ETGVTQSPTHLIKTRGQQVTLRCSSQSGHNTVSWYQQALGQGPQFIFQYYREEENGRGNFPPRFSGLQFPNYSSELNVNALELDDSALYLCASTLPEGTTYGYTFGSGTRLTVV.

This sequence joins TRBV5-1 and TRBJ2-7; tentative D call: TRBD2 (5 bases). Germline V gene lookup returns CDR1 SGHRS and CDR2 YFSETQ. Trimming shortened V by 0 bases and J by 2 bases, and 6 bases separated the two germline ends. The CDR3 extends over 13 amino acids. This chain's CDR3 is CASSLDGTYEQYF. CDR3 nucleotides: TGCGCCAGCAGCTTGGACGGGACCTACGAGCAGTACTTC.

The CDR3 spells CSVRDTSGDNEQFF. The CDR3 DNA is TGCAGCGTTAGGGACACTTCAGGCGACAATGAGCAGTTCTTC. This chain joins TRBV29-1 and TRBJ2-1; D might be TRBD1 (6 bases). CDR1 is SQVTM and CDR2 is ANQGSEA in the germline V gene. This CDR3 region has 14 residues. The V and J ends lost 5 bases and 5 bases respectively, with 16 bases between them.

This sequence joins TRBV5-1 and TRBJ1-1; 9 bases map to TRBD1. Unmatched junction bases numbered 8, after V lost 4 bases and J lost 1 base. CDR1 is SGHRS, CDR2 YFSETQ, per germline. The CDR3 covers 16 residues. CDR3 DNA sequence: TGCGCCAGCAGCCCAGGGACAGGGTATGGGAACACTGAAGCTTTCTTT. It codes for CASSPGTGYGNTEAFF.

This chain connects TRBV9 to TRBJ2-1, with 8 nucleotides matching TRBD1. CDR3 size: 12 residues. Trimming at V came to 1 base and at J to 11 bases, leaving 2 bases not matched to a gene. CDR1 and CDR2 from the germline V gene are SGDLS and YYNGEE. The CDR3 sequence: CASSVTGGKQFF. In nucleotides, the CDR3 is TGTGCCAGCAGCGTAACAGGGGGGAAGCAGTTCTTC.

The chain joins TRBV29-1 to TRBJ2-1; 12 bases align to TRBD2. Germline CDR1 SQVTM, CDR2 ANQGSEA. The CDR3 runs to 15 residues. V lost 3 bases to trimming and J lost 2 bases; unmatched junction nucleotides: 2. The CDR3 bases are TGCAGCGTTGAGGCTAGCGGGGGGGCCTACAATGAGCAGTTCTTC. This codes for CSVEASGGAYNEQFF.

V and J are TRBV5-5 and TRBJ2-7, with a possible D match to TRBD2 (5 bases). Germline lookup yields CDR1 SGHKS and CDR2 YYEKEE (reference sequence). Trimming took 5 bases from V and 3 from J, leaving 6 bases between them. The CDR3 runs to 11 residues. For the CDR3, the DNA is TGTGCCAGCAGAGAGGGCTACGAGCAGTACTTC. Amino acid sequence: CASREGYEQYF.

The CDR3 region has the DNA TGTGCCAGTAGTATTTGGGGCAATAGCAATCAGCCCCAGCATTTT. Its protein is CASSIWGNSNQPQHF. The genes are TRBV19 and TRBJ1-5; maybe TRBD1 (5 bases). Trimming stripped 3 bases from V and 0 bases from J, with 9 bases between. The CDR3 spans 15 residues. Looked up from germline, CDR1 is LNHDA and CDR2 is SQIVND (reference sequence).

This clone occurred once. The gene calls are TRBV2 and TRBJ1-6, with 8 bases identical to TRBD1. The CDR3 totals 14 residues. V dropped 8 bases and J dropped 10; count of bases not matched to a gene: 10. Looked up from germline, CDR1 is SNHLY and CDR2 is FYNNEI. In nucleotides, the CDR3 is TGTGCCAGCCTGATGGACAGGGCTGGGTCACCCCTCCACTTT. The encoded protein is CASLMDRAGSPLHF.